Following are 17 T cell receptor beta chains from one sample sequenced in a study of blood T cells in healthy people across ages. The authors ran a second PCR of roughly 6 to 12 cycles using a sample-barcoded 5' primer and a J-beta primer mix. Each CDR3 protein is one row after TCRdb ran MiXCR on the 5' RACE reads. The sample holds hundreds of thousands of distinct CDR3 sequences; about 42% are singletons and the top ten take roughly 19%. The sequencing input was blood. Receptors were obtained from a man aged 55-75 years in good health.

In this sample, this clonotype turned up a few times. The chain has TRBV7-2 and TRBJ2-5, with 8 bases that match TRBD1. The CDR3 consists of 14 residues. In germline, CDR1 is SGHTA, CDR2 FQGNSA. J was trimmed by 5 bases and V by 8 bases; bases with no gene match: 10. CDR3 loop: CASCRTGLLETQYF. For the CDR3, the DNA is TGTGCCAGCTGTAGGACAGGGTTGTTGGAGACCCAGTACTTC. Complete variable domain (other parts from reference TRBV7-2 and TRBJ2-5): GAGVSQSPSNKVTEKGKDVELRCDPISGHTALYWYRQSLGQGLEFLIYFQGNSAPDKSGLPSDRFSAERTGGSVSTLTIQRTQQEDSAVYLCASCRTGLLETQYFGPGTRLLVL.

The J gene is TRBJ2-3, the V gene TRBV15; TRBD2 matches 15 bases. Germline loops: CDR1 LNHNV, CDR2 YYDKDF (reference sequence). With 5 bases clipped from V and 7 bases from J, the junction kept 7 bases outside the gene matches. There are 16 residues in the CDR3. CDR3 sequence: CATSLGTSGGRNTQYF. Here the CDR3 DNA reads TGTGCCACCAGCCTTGGGACTAGCGGGGGGAGGAATACGCAGTATTTT. The entire variable domain, with the rest obtained from reference TRBV15 and TRBJ2-3, is as follows: DAMVIQNPRYQVTQFGKPVTLSCSQTLNHNVMYWYQQKSSQAPKLLFHYYDKDFNNEADTPDNFQSRRPNTSFCFLDIRSPGLGDTAMYLCATSLGTSGGRNTQYFGPGTRLTVL.

The count of this clonotype is one. V usage is TRBV20-1 and J usage is TRBJ2-7; D is possibly TRBD1 (6 bases). Trimming cost V 4 bases and J 1 base, with 14 bases left between them. This CDR3 is 14 amino acids long. Germline loops: CDR1 DFQATT, CDR2 SNEGSKA (reference sequence). CDR3 amino acids: CSAIQGSASYEQYF. CDR3 bases: TGCAGTGCTATTCAGGGGTCGGCTTCCTACGAGCAGTACTTC.

V is TRBV20-1 and J is TRBJ1-1; 9 bases fit TRBD1. Germline V lookup: CDR1 DFQATT, CDR2 SNEGSKA (reference sequence). The trim removed 4 bases at V and 1 base at J, leaving 10 bases unmatched. The CDR3 consists of 16 residues. CDR3 in amino acids: CSAIWGSDRGNTEAFF. For the CDR3, the DNA is TGCAGTGCTATTTGGGGCTCGGACAGGGGGAACACTGAAGCTTTCTTT.

There are many counts of this clonotype. The chain has TRBV13 and TRBJ2-1; no definite D call. The germline V gene has CDR1 PRHDT and CDR2 FYEKMQ (reference sequence). The CDR3 runs 12 residues. V was shortened by 5 bases and J by 4 bases, with 6 bases between the two germline ends. Written as DNA, the CDR3 is TGTGCCAGCAGCACCCGATACAATGAGCAGTTCTTC. Its translation: CASSTRYNEQFF.

This clonotype was counted a few times. The V and J genes are TRBV20-1 and TRBJ2-7; D gene uncertain. The CDR3 length is 12 residues. Trimming took 6 bases from V and 2 from J, leaving 11 bases between them. Germline V gives CDR1 DFQATT, CDR2 SNEGSKA (reference sequence). The CDR3 sequence: CSAETGPYEQYF. CDR3 bases: TGCAGTGCAGAAACCGGACCCTACGAGCAGTACTTC.

This clonotype was seen a handful of times. This chain uses TRBV25-1 with TRBJ1-4; D possibly corresponds to TRBD1 (5 bases). Germline lookup yields CDR1 MGHDK and CDR2 SYGVNS. The CDR3 has 13 residues. V lost 0 bases and J 12 bases, leaving 11 bases between the germline ends. In nucleotides, the CDR3 is TGTGCCAGCAGTGAATATGGCGTACAGGAACTGTTTTTT. Protein sequence: CASSEYGVQELFF.

J is TRBJ1-1 and V is TRBV9; no clear D. The CDR3 spans 14 residues. CDR1 is SGDLS, CDR2 YYNGEE, per germline. With 0 bases removed from V and 13 bases from J, the gap between germline ends came to 19 bases. The CDR3 bases are TGTGCCAGCAGCGTAGCAGAGAACCCCCCTGTCGATTTCTTT. This sequence encodes CASSVAENPPVDFF.

The chain has TRBV6-2 or TRBV6-3 and TRBJ2-3; weak D call: TRBD2 (5 bases). The CDR3 is made up of 15 amino acids. The ends were cut back, 6 bases at V and 3 bases at J, with 16 bases in the middle. Germline CDR1 and CDR2: MNHEY and SVGEGT. Written as DNA, the CDR3 is TGTGCCAGCAGACAAGCGGCCGTGAGGACAGATACGCAGTATTTT. This codes for CASRQAAVRTDTQYF.

The chain has TRBV11-3 and TRBJ1-2, with D possibly matching TRBD1 (5 bases). Germline CDR1 SGHNT, CDR2 YENEEA. The ends were cut back, 9 bases at V and 8 bases at J, with 16 bases in the middle. The CDR3 spans 12 residues. In DNA form, the CDR3 reads TGTGCCAGTAGTGGGACCTTCGGAGGCTACACCTTC. Translation: CASSGTFGGYTF.

This clonotype was found many times. The chain links TRBV4-1 to TRBJ1-2, with 10 bases identical to TRBD1. V was clipped by 3 bases and J by 8 bases; unmatched bases: 9. The CDR3 is 15 amino acids. CDR1 MGHRA and CDR2 YSYEKL come from the germline V gene. Here the CDR3 DNA reads TGCGCCAGCAGCCATCGGGACAGGGGAGCAGGAGGCTACACCTTC. Its translation is CASSHRDRGAGGYTF.

The rearrangement uses TRBV3-1 and TRBJ1-1, with a possible D match to TRBD1 (5 bases). The CDR3 loop spans 14 amino acids. CDR1 LGHDT and CDR2 YNNKEL come from the germline V gene (reference sequence). Trimming removed 0 bases at V and 5 bases at J, with 10 bases between. CDR3 coding DNA: TGTGCCAGCAGCCAAGACCTCCAGGGTACTGAAGCTTTCTTT. Protein product: CASSQDLQGTEAFF.

This clonotype was seen a handful of times. The chain uses TRBV6-2 or TRBV6-3 and TRBJ1-5, with D perhaps TRBD1 (6 bases). In germline, CDR1 is MNHEY, CDR2 SVGEGT. V was trimmed by 1 base and J by 5 bases, leaving 9 bases between them. The CDR3 is made up of 14 amino acids. The CDR3 DNA reads as TGTGCCAGCAGTTACTTGGGGGCCTATCAGCCCCAGCATTTT. It encodes CASSYLGAYQPQHF.

The chain has TRBV5-1 and TRBJ1-1, with D maybe TRBD1 (5 bases). V shed 0 bases and J shed 1 base, with 10 bases lying between them. Germline V gene sequence: CDR1 SGHRS, CDR2 YFSETQ. The CDR3 is 15 residues long. The CDR3 nucleotides read TGCGCCAGCAGCTTGGTGGGGGGATGGAACACTGAAGCTTTCTTT. Translation gives CASSLVGGWNTEAFF. Looking up the rest from reference TRBV5-1 and TRBJ1-1 gives the full variable domain: KAGVTQTPRYLIKTRGQQVTLSCSPISGHRSVSWYQQTPGQGLQFLFEYFSETQRNKGNFPGRFSGRQFSNSRSEMNVSTLELGDSALYLCASSLVGGWNTEAFFGQGTRLTVV.

The chain carries TRBV7-6 and TRBJ2-7; 10 bases match TRBD1. The ends lost 3 bases at V and 0 bases at J; junction bases unmatched: 2. This CDR3 region has 15 residues. CDR1 and CDR2 (germline): SGHVS, FNYEAQ. The CDR3: CASSFGTGDSYEQYF. DNA for the CDR3: TGTGCCAGCAGCTTTGGGACAGGGGACTCCTACGAGCAGTACTTC.

V is TRBV4-1 and J is TRBJ1-2, with D uncertain. Germline lookup yields CDR1 MGHRA and CDR2 YSYEKL. This CDR3 has 14 residues. Trimming cost V 0 bases and J 4 bases, with 9 bases left between them. The CDR3 protein is CASSQDVWGYGYTF. Here the CDR3 DNA reads TGCGCCAGCAGCCAAGACGTTTGGGGCTATGGCTACACCTTC.

The chain couples TRBV5-1 to TRBJ2-5; D unresolved. V gave up 5 bases and J gave up 5 bases, with 13 bases separating them. Germline CDR1 SGHRS, CDR2 YFSETQ. CDR3 size: 13 residues. The CDR3 reads CASRPQNEETQYF. The CDR3 DNA reads TGCGCCAGCAGGCCCCAGAACGAGGAGACCCAGTACTTC.